The sequence of this T cell receptor (beta chain) was determined in a study of PD-1 blockade in classical Hodgkin lymphoma. General study results and limits: It was among complete responders that baseline diversity resembled that of newly diagnosed patients. Exclusion was applied to patients who started nivolumab under 1 year after ASCT. Unlike CD8+ TCR diversity, which did not rise significantly by C4D1, CD4+ TCR diversity did.

Brentuximab vedotin exposure varied, and every patient relapsed after autologous stem cell transplantation. Data came from immunoSEQ multiplex PCR; TCRdb stores just in-frame clones and leaves some out. The sample records some 19,000 clones, 75% to 85% being singletons. The CDR3 has 19 residues. CDR1 is SEHNR, CDR2 FQNEAQ, per germline (reference sequence). The germline V and J ends were trimmed by 3 bases and 0 bases, with 18 bases remaining between them. To note about this clone: The antigen is not known.

This chain joins TRBV7-9 and TRBJ2-6, with D maybe TRBD1 (5 bases). The sequenced sample was peripheral blood mononuclear cells (PBMCs), obtained before the second cycle of nivolumab. This sequence originates from a human donor with classical Hodgkin lymphoma. CDR3 DNA: TGTGCCAGCAGCTTCCCCTCCGCGCGACAGTACTCTGGGGCCAACGTCCTGACTTTC. Protein: CASSFPSARQYSGANVLTF.